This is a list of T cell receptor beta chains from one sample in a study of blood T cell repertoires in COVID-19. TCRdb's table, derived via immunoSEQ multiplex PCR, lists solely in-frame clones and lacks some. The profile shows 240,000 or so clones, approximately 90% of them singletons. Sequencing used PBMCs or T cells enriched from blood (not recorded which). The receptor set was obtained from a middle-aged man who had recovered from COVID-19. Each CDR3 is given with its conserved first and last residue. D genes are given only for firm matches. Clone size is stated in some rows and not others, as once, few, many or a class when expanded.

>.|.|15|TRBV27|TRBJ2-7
TGTGCCAGCAGTTTTAGCCCGTATAGGTCCTACGAGCAGTACTTC
CASSFSPYRSYEQYF
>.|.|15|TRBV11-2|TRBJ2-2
TGTGCCAGCAGATTTGACCACGGAGGGTCCGGGGAGCTGTTTTTT
CASRFDHGGSGELFF
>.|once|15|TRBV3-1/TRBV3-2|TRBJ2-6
TGTGCCAGCAGCCAAGTGGGGGGTGGGGCCAACGTCCTGACTTTC
CASSQVGGGANVLTF
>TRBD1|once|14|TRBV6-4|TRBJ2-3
TGTGCCAGAAATCCGGGACAGGGAGCAGATACGCAGTATTTT
CARNPGQGADTQYF
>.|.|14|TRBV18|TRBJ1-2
TGTGCCAGCTCACAGGGAGATACGAACTATGGCTACACCTTC
CASSQGDTNYGYTF
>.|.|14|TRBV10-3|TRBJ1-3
TGTGCCATCAGGAAGGACAGCTCTGGAAACACCATATATTTT
CAIRKDSSGNTIYF
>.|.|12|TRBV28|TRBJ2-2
TGTGCCAGCAGGGGCGGGGCCGGGGAGCTGTTTTTT
CASRGGAGELFF
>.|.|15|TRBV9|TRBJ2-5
TGTGCCAGCAGCGTAGTGGGCGGGACCCAAGAGACCCAGTACTTC
CASSVVGGTQETQYF
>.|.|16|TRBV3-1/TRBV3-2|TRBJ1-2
TGTGCCAGCAGCCTTCCCGGGACAACGAATCGGGGCGGCTACACCTTC
CASSLPGTTNRGGYTF
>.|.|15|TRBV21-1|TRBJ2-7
TGTGCCAGCAGCAAAAGACAGGGACTCTCCTACGAGCAGTACTTC
CASSKRQGLSYEQYF
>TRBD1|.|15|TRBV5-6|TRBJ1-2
TGTGCCAGCAGCGTCAGGGGGCTCTCTAACTATGGCTACACCTTC
CASSVRGLSNYGYTF
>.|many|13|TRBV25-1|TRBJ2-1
TGTGCCTCGGAGAGCGGTTCCTACAATGAGCAGTTCTTC
CASESGSYNEQFF
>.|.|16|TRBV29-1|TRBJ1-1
TGCAGCGTGAGGGGACAAAACGGGGTATTGAACACTGAAGCTTTCTTT
CSVRGQNGVLNTEAFF
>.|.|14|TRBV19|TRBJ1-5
TGTGCCAGTAGCTCGGAGGGCGTTTATCAGCCCCAGCATTTT
CASSSEGVYQPQHF
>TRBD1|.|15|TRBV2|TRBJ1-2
TGTGCCAGCAGGCGGACAGGGTTGGCTAACTATGGCTACACCTTC
CASRRTGLANYGYTF
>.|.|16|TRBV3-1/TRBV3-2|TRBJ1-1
TGTGCCAGCAGCCAGTCTTCTTTGTTTGGGGGCGCCTTGGCTTTCTTT
CASSQSSLFGGALAFF
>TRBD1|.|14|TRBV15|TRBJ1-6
TGTGCCACCAGCTCCACAGGGGATAATTCACCCCTCCACTTT
CATSSTGDNSPLHF
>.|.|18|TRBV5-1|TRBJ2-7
TGCGCCAGCAGCTTGAGGGGAAGGACGCAGAGAAGGTCCTACGAGCAGTACTTC
CASSLRGRTQRRSYEQYF
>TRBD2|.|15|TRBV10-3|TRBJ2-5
TGTGCCATCGGAGCTGAGCGGGGGGGCTTGGAGACCCAGTACTTC
CAIGAERGGLETQYF
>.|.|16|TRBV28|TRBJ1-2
TGTGCCAGCAGTCCCCCGCCAGGATCAGCTAACTATGGCTACACCTTC
CASSPPPGSANYGYTF
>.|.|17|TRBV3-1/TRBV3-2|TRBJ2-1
TGTGCCAGCAGCCAAGGGGTTGCGACAGGATTATCTGGTGAGCAGTTCTTC
CASSQGVATGLSGEQFF
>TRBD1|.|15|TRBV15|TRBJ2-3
TGTGCCACCAGCAGAGAAAGGGGGCGGTCAGATACGCAGTATTTT
CATSRERGRSDTQYF
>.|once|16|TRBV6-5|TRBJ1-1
TGTGCCAGCAGTTACTCGAGGTGGAGGAGGTCCACTGAAGCTTTCTTT
CASSYSRWRRSTEAFF
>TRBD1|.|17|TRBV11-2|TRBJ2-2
TGTGCCACCCCCTCCCGGGACAGGGTCTCGTGGACCGGGGAGCTGTTTTTT
CATPSRDRVSWTGELFF
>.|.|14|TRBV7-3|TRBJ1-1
TGTGCCAGCAGCGGAGACAGGAAGAACACTGAAGCTTTCTTT
CASSGDRKNTEAFF
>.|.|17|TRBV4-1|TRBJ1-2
TGCGCCAGCAGCGATCATGGACAGCGGAGAATAGCTTATGGCTACACCTTC
CASSDHGQRRIAYGYTF
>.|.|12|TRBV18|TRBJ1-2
TGTGCCAGCTCTGGAGCTGGCTATGGCTACACCTTC
CASSGAGYGYTF
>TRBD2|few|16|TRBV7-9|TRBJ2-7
TGTGCCAGCAGCTCCCGAGGCGGGAGTCCCTCCTACGAGCAGTACTTC
CASSSRGGSPSYEQYF
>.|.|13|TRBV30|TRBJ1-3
TGTGCCTGGAGTGGCGGTGTGGGAAACACCATATATTTT
CAWSGGVGNTIYF
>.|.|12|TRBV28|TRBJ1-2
TGTGCCAGCAGTTTATCGGGCTATGGCTACACCTTC
CASSLSGYGYTF
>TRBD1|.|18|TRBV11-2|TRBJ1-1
TGTGCCAGCAGCTTATACAGGGGCCGCTCTCTTATGAACACTGAAGCTTTCTTT
CASSLYRGRSLMNTEAFF
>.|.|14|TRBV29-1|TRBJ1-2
TGCAGCGTTGCCACGGGTAACCTTAACTATGGCTACACCTTC
CSVATGNLNYGYTF
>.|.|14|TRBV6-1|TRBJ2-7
TGTGCCAGCAGTGAAATGAGGACTTATACGATGAGGTACTTC
CASSEMRTYTMRYF
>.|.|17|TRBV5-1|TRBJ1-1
TGCGCCAGCAGCTTGGTCCCTCGACGGAGTATGAACACTGAAGCTTTCTTT
CASSLVPRRSMNTEAFF
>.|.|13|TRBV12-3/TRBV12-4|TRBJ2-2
TGTGCCAGCAGTCACTTAAACACCGGGGAGCTGTTTTTT
CASSHLNTGELFF
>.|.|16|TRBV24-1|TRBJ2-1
TGTGCCACCAGTGAACCGGACAGCATTTACCCCCATGAGCAGTTCTTC
CATSEPDSIYPHEQFF
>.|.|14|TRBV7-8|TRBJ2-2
TGTGCCAGCAGCTTAGGAGGGTTCACCGGGGAGCTGTTTTTT
CASSLGGFTGELFF
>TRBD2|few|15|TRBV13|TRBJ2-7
TGTGCCAGCAGCGGGAGGGGAGGCCCCTCCTACGAGCAGTACTTC
CASSGRGGPSYEQYF
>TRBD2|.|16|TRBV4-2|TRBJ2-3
TGTGCCAGCAGCCAAGGGGCGGGGGGGCCTACAGATACGCAGTATTTT
CASSQGAGGPTDTQYF
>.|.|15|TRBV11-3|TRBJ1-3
TGTGCCAGCAGCTTAGGATCCGGGGTTGGAAACACCATATATTTT
CASSLGSGVGNTIYF
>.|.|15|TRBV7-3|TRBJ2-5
TGTGCCAGCAGCTTAGGTGGGGCCGGGCAAGAGACCCAGTACTTC
CASSLGGAGQETQYF
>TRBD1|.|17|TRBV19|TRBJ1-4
TGTGCCAGTAGCCCAATCGGACAGGGGGAGACTAATGAAAAACTGTTTTTT
CASSPIGQGETNEKLFF
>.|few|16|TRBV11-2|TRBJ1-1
TGTGCCAGCAGCACCGTCCGGGGGATCCTTTACACTGAAGCTTTCTTT
CASSTVRGILYTEAFF